The 23 T cell receptor beta chains below come from one sample, sequenced in a study of molecular identifiers for immune sequencing clone quantification. TCRdb re-called the PCR reads through MiXCR, storing one row per CDR3 protein. The sample includes more than 450,000 distinct CDR3 sequences, about 22% of them seen just once. Sequenced material: naive CD8+ T cells from blood, with Jurkat cell RNA spiked in. Subset described: FACS-sorted CD8+CD4-CCR7+CD45RA+ naive T cells. The receptors were sampled from a human donor in good health. Some libraries in this study had Jurkat cell RNA spiked in.

This clonotype was counted many times. The CDR3 is CASSQIMANTDTQYF. CDR3 bases: TGTGCCAGCAGTCAAATTATGGCTAACACAGATACGCAGTATTTT. The chain recombines TRBV25-1 with TRBJ2-3, with D unclear. This CDR3 comprises 15 residues. The germline CDR1 and CDR2 sequences are MGHDK and SYGVNS. Trimming cost V 5 bases and J 2 bases, with 14 bases left between them.

At least ten counts were recorded for this clonotype. As DNA, the CDR3 is TGTGCCAGCAGTTTAATAGGGGGTGACACTGAAGCTTTCTTT. Translated, it gives CASSLIGGDTEAFF. This sequence joins TRBV12-3 or TRBV12-4 and TRBJ1-1; D may be TRBD1 (6 bases). V lost 2 bases and J 3 bases, leaving 10 bases between the germline ends. The CDR3 has 14 residues.

The chain carries TRBV24-1 and TRBJ2-1, with 13 bases matching TRBD2. Germline values: CDR1 KGHDR, CDR2 SFDVKD. The CDR3 is 13 amino acids. V was pared by 7 bases and J by 10 bases, with 3 bases of the junction left unmatched. Here the CDR3 reads CATRALAGGEQFF. The CDR3 nucleotides read TGTGCCACCAGGGCACTAGCGGGGGGGGAGCAGTTCTTC.

This clonotype was recorded many times. The rearrangement joins TRBV7-2 to TRBJ2-5; D is undetermined. Germline V gene sequence: CDR1 SGHTA, CDR2 FQGNSA. The CDR3 runs to 16 residues. V shed 8 bases and J shed 3 bases, with 22 bases lying between them. CDR3 coding DNA: TGTGCCAGCCTTTCCCCCCCGACCGCTCTTAAAGAGACCCAGTACTTC. It translates to CASLSPPTALKETQYF.

The sample holds many counts of this clonotype. The rearrangement uses TRBV2 and TRBJ2-3; 8 bases are shared with TRBD2. CDR1 is SNHLY, CDR2 FYNNEI, per germline. Trimming at V came to 3 bases and at J to 1 base, leaving 9 bases not matched to a gene. This CDR3 has 17 residues. The CDR3 loop is CASSDPEREYGTDTQYF. The CDR3 nucleotides are TGTGCCAGCAGTGACCCCGAGCGGGAGTATGGCACAGATACGCAGTATTTT.

The rearrangement joins TRBV20-1 to TRBJ2-2; TRBD2 matches 9 bases. Germline assignment: CDR1 DFQATT and CDR2 SNEGSKA (reference sequence). V lost 6 bases, J lost 2 bases, and 13 bases stayed unmatched. This CDR3 region has 17 residues. The CDR3 protein is CSAPPGLAGLNTGELFF. The CDR3 region has the DNA TGCAGTGCGCCACCTGGGCTAGCGGGACTCAACACCGGGGAGCTGTTTTTT.

This clonotype has ten or more counts. The chain has TRBV7-2 and TRBJ2-7; D is perhaps TRBD2 (6 bases). The V gene lost 4 bases and the J gene lost 1 base, with 20 bases spanning the gap. Germline V lookup: CDR1 SGHTA, CDR2 FQGNSA. CDR3 length equals 17 residues. The CDR3 DNA reads TGTGCCAGCAGCTCGTCCCCGAGGGGCGGGAATTCCTACGAGCAGTACTTC. It translates to CASSSSPRGGNSYEQYF. Full variable domain (remainder filled in from reference TRBV7-2 and TRBJ2-7): GAGVSQSPSNKVTEKGKDVELRCDPISGHTALYWYRQSLGQGLEFLIYFQGNSAPDKSGLPSDRFSAERTGGSVSTLTIQRTQQEDSAVYLCASSSSPRGGNSYEQYFGPGTRLTVT.

This clonotype was seen at least ten times. The rearrangement links TRBV2 to TRBJ2-7, with 10 bases fitting TRBD2. J gave up 6 bases and V 4 bases, and 6 bases lay outside the gene matches. The CDR3 runs 14 residues. Germline V gene lookup returns CDR1 SNHLY and CDR2 FYNNEI. For the CDR3, the DNA is TGTGCCAGCAGTGTAGCGGGAGGTAGTTTCGAGCAGTACTTC. This sequence encodes CASSVAGGSFEQYF.

Only a few counts were recorded for this clonotype. The gene calls are TRBV10-3 and TRBJ2-7; D uncertain. From germline, CDR1 is ENHRY and CDR2 SYGVKD. The V end lost 3 bases, the J end lost 0 bases, and 15 bases lay between the germline ends. This CDR3 spans 16 amino acids. CDR3 DNA: TGTGCCATCAGTGAAACCATCGACACCAGCTCCTACGAGCAGTACTTC. Its protein product is CAISETIDTSSYEQYF.

This clonotype came up many times. The rearrangement uses TRBV30 and TRBJ1-1, with a weak D call TRBD1 (5 bases). Germline CDR1 and CDR2: GTSNPN and SVGIG (reference sequence). V was cut by 2 bases and J by 1 base, with 11 bases left in between. The length of the CDR3 is 14 residues. CDR3 sequence: CAWSHGTRNTEAFF. The DNA for the CDR3 is TGTGCCTGGAGTCACGGGACGCGGAACACTGAAGCTTTCTTT. Full variable domain (missing parts from reference TRBV30 and TRBJ1-1): SQTIHQWPATLVQPVGSPLSLECTVEGTSNPNLYWYRQAAGRGLQLLFYSVGIGQISSEVPQNLSASRPQDRQFILSSKKLLLSDSGFYLCAWSHGTRNTEAFFGQGTRLTVV.

This clonotype was observed many times. The chain is built from TRBV11-2 and TRBJ1-1; weak D call: TRBD1 (6 bases). V lost 6 bases and J lost 8, with 10 bases in between. Germline V gene data show CDR1 as SGHAT and CDR2 as FQNNGV. This CDR3 contains 11 residues. The CDR3 is CASSLGQEAFF. The CDR3 coding sequence is TGTGCCAGCAGTTTGGGACAAGAAGCTTTCTTT. Looking up the rest from reference TRBV11-2 and TRBJ1-1 gives the full variable domain: EAGVAQSPRYKIIEKRQSVAFWCNPISGHATLYWYQQILGQGPKLLIQFQNNGVVDDSQLPKDRFSAERLKGVDSTLKIQPAKLEDSAVYLCASSLGQEAFFGQGTRLTVV.

Notes on this clonotype: This may arise from a read error, as a much more abundant clone is one base away. The CDR3 loop reads CASSQLRVESTDTQYF. In DNA form, the CDR3 reads TGTGCCAGCAGCCAACTACGCGTGGAAAGCACAGATACGCAGTATTTT. The chain is built from TRBV14 and TRBJ2-3, with no clear D. The CDR3 is 16 amino acids. Germline lookup yields CDR1 SGHDN and CDR2 FVKESK. V dropped 2 bases and J dropped 0 bases, with 12 bases sitting between them.

This clonotype was observed once. A much larger clone is a single base away; this may be a read error. The chain recombines TRBV24-1 with TRBJ1-5; D remains unclear. The germline V gene has CDR1 KGHDR and CDR2 SFDVKD. The CDR3 consists of 15 residues. V was shortened by 4 bases and J by 2 bases, with 11 bases between the two germline ends. CDR3 sequence: CATSDWAAGNQPQHF. CDR3 DNA: TGTGCCACCAGTGACTGGGCGGCGGGCAATCAGCCCCAGCATTTT.

This clonotype showed up just a few times. The V gene is TRBV30, the J gene TRBJ1-1; 9 bases map to TRBD1. The CDR3 consists of 15 residues. The junction had 11 bases not matched to a gene; V was cut back by 5 bases and J by 4 bases. CDR1 is GTSNPN and CDR2 is SVGIG in the germline V gene (reference sequence). This CDR3 reads CAWDLTGGGFTEAFF. CDR3 sequence (DNA): TGTGCCTGGGATTTGACAGGGGGAGGTTTCACTGAAGCTTTCTTT.

This clonotype was picked up many times. This chain uses TRBV5-8 with TRBJ2-6; D possibly corresponds to TRBD1 (6 bases). CDR1 is SGHTS and CDR2 is YDEGEE in the germline V gene. V dropped 0 bases and J dropped 1 base, with 11 bases sitting between them. The CDR3 spans 17 residues. CDR3 loop: CASSLEQGVSGANVLTF. In DNA form, the CDR3 reads TGTGCCAGCAGCTTGGAACAGGGAGTTTCTGGGGCCAACGTCCTGACTTTC.

This clonotype was seen many times. V usage is TRBV28 and J usage is TRBJ2-3; D is uncertain. V was clipped by 5 bases and J by 1 base, with 19 bases between them. The CDR3 has 17 amino acids. Germline CDR1 MDHEN, CDR2 SYDVKM. The CDR3 DNA reads TGTGCCAGCAGTCTACCCGCGAGCAGTGTGGGCACAGATACGCAGTATTTT. Translated, it gives CASSLPASSVGTDTQYF. Looking up the rest from reference TRBV28 and TRBJ2-3 gives the full variable domain: DVKVTQSSRYLVKRTGEKVFLECVQDMDHENMFWYRQDPGLGLRLIYFSYDVKMKEKGDIPEGYSVSREKKERFSLILESASTNQTSMYLCASSLPASSVGTDTQYFGPGTRLTVL.

A remark on this clonotype: A read error is possible here, since a much larger clone lies one base away. The genes are TRBV7-6 and TRBJ2-3; 9 bases fit TRBD2. The CDR3 has 17 amino acids. The germline V gene encodes CDR1 SGHVS and CDR2 FNYEAQ. The CDR3 is CASSSPVAGADTDAQYF. DNA of the CDR3: TGTGCCAGCAGCTCGCCGGTAGCGGGGGCAGACACAGATGCGCAGTATTTT.

This clonotype was seen ten or more times. This chain connects TRBV7-9 to TRBJ2-7; either TRBD1 or TRBD2 may fit D (5 bases each). V lost 7 bases and J lost 4, with 14 bases in between. Germline CDR1 reads SEHNR; CDR2 reads FQNEAQ (reference sequence). The CDR3 contains 13 residues. The CDR3 DNA sequence: TGTGCCAGCACCGGGGCCGGAAGGTACGAGCAGTACTTC. Its protein product is CASTGAGRYEQYF.

This chain links TRBV6-5 with TRBJ2-2, with D tentatively TRBD2 (6 bases). Germline CDR1 and CDR2: MNHEY and SVGAGI. Trimming shortened V by 2 bases and J by 4 bases, and 11 bases separated the two germline ends. The CDR3 extends over 15 amino acids. Written as DNA, the CDR3 is TGTGCCAGCAGTTACGTGCAGGGAGGCACCGGGGAGCTGTTTTTT. It translates to CASSYVQGGTGELFF.

This chain connects TRBV20-1 to TRBJ2-3; D not certain. The germline V and J ends were trimmed by 6 bases and 5 bases, with 12 bases remaining between them. CDR1 is DFQATT, CDR2 SNEGSKA, per germline (reference sequence). The CDR3 spans 12 residues. CDR3 sequence: CSAPEYGDTQYF. Here the CDR3 DNA reads TGCAGTGCCCCAGAGTATGGAGATACGCAGTATTTT.

Concerning this clonotype itself: Germline is not matched at one junction end, which may reflect a read error. The V and J genes are TRBV4-3 and TRBJ1-1; D is undetermined. CDR1 is LGHNA, CDR2 YSLEER, per germline. The CDR3 is 14 residues long. Here the CDR3 reads CAGSQDNRNTEAFF. The DNA of the CDR3 is TGCGCCGGCAGCCAAGATAACAGGAACACTGAAGCTTTCTTT.

At least ten counts were recorded for this clonotype. This chain joins TRBV28 and TRBJ2-7; TRBD1 matches 9 bases. The germline V gene has CDR1 MDHEN and CDR2 SYDVKM. Losses at the gene ends were 6 bases for V and 4 bases for J; bases not matched to a gene: 10. CDR3 size: 15 residues. CDR3 region: CASSWRTGAVYEQYF. In DNA, the CDR3 is TGTGCCAGCAGCTGGAGGACAGGGGCCGTTTACGAGCAGTACTTC.

Only a few counts were recorded for this clonotype. The chain is built from TRBV27 and TRBJ1-5; weak D call: TRBD1 (6 bases). The V gene lost 5 bases and the J gene lost 5 bases, with 10 bases spanning the gap. The CDR3 totals 13 residues. CDR1 MNHEY and CDR2 SMNVEV come from the germline V gene (reference sequence). CDR3 nucleotides: TGTGCCAGCAGTCCAGGGGAGCATCAGCCCCAGCATTTT. Protein sequence: CASSPGEHQPQHF.